The rows below give T cell receptor beta chains drawn from one sample of a study of Tregs in tolerant kidney transplant recipients. Assay: immunoSEQ multiplex PCR; the TCRdb copy retains only in-frame clones and omits some. The data hold roughly 80,000 clones, with over 75% observed a single time. Here the sequenced sample was CD4+ T cells from blood (PBMCs), taken 24 months after the transplant. The source is a human patient who received a combined kidney and bone marrow transplant. Some T cells may be supplied by the graft donor. The CDR3 runs from the conserved cysteine through the conserved F or W. The D gene is left open where the match is weak. Size tells how often a clone was seen (once, few, many) or the class of an expanded clone, and some rows leave it out.

len,d_gene,abundance,v_gene,j_gene,CDR3nt,CDR3aa
14,TRBD1,few,TRBV11-2,TRBJ1-1,TGTGCCAGCAGCCGCCGGACAGGGGAAATTGAAGCTTTCTTT,CASSRRTGEIEAFF
14,NA,NA,TRBV5-1,TRBJ2-5,TGCGCCAGCGCGAGAGGGGGGGCCCAAGAGACCCAGTACTTC,CASARGGAQETQYF
13,NA,NA,TRBV11-3,TRBJ2-7,TGTGCCAGCAGCGGTTCAGGGATCTACGAGCAGTACTTC,CASSGSGIYEQYF
12,NA,NA,TRBV7-6,TRBJ2-3,TGTGCCAGCAGCCCCGGGGGAGATACGCAGTATTTT,CASSPGGDTQYF
16,TRBD1,NA,TRBV30,TRBJ2-7,TGTGCTCCGGGACAGGGGGCGCAGGACCCCCCGAACGAGCAGTACTTC,CAPGQGAQDPPNEQYF
16,NA,NA,TRBV19,TRBJ2-3,TGTGCCAGTAGTATAGTCTCTGGCCTGCACGCAGATACGCAGTATTTT,CASSIVSGLHADTQYF
16,TRBD1,NA,TRBV4-2,TRBJ2-7,TGTGCCAGCAGCCAAGATCCGGACAGGGGGCTATACGAGCAGTACTTC,CASSQDPDRGLYEQYF
16,TRBD2,NA,TRBV11-2,TRBJ2-1,TGTGCCAGCAGCCCGGGACTAGCGGAAACGAACAATGAGCAGTTCTTC,CASSPGLAETNNEQFF
15,TRBD2,NA,TRBV11-2,TRBJ2-3,TGTGCCAGCTGCTCTAGCGGGAGGGAGACAGATACGCAGTATTTT,CASCSSGRETDTQYF
15,NA,NA,TRBV19,TRBJ1-5,TGTGCCAGTAACCCACTCTCGGGTTACAATCAGCCCCAGCATTTT,CASNPLSGYNQPQHF
15,TRBD2,NA,TRBV7-2,TRBJ2-1,TGTGCCAGCAGCTCCGGGACTAGTGTCTACAATGAGCAGTTCTTC,CASSSGTSVYNEQFF
13,NA,NA,TRBV9,TRBJ1-2,TGTGCCAGCAGCTACAATCCAAACTATGGCTACACCTTC,CASSYNPNYGYTF
19,TRBD1,NA,TRBV9,TRBJ2-3,TGTGCCAGCAGCGCCACGCTCGACAGGGGGATTCTGGGGACAGATACGCAGTATTTT,CASSATLDRGILGTDTQYF
16,NA,NA,TRBV4-3,TRBJ2-6,TGCGCCAGCAGCCAAGGGAGGGCCTCTGGGGCCAACGTCCTGACTTTC,CASSQGRASGANVLTF
14,NA,NA,TRBV4-2,TRBJ2-2,TGTGCCAGCAGCCACGGAGGGGACACCGGGGAGCTGTTTTTT,CASSHGGDTGELFF
15,NA,NA,TRBV7-2,TRBJ1-1,TGTGCCAGCAGCCTACAACAGGGTTCGAACACTGAAGCTTTCTTT,CASSLQQGSNTEAFF
13,NA,NA,TRBV4-1,TRBJ1-5,TGCGCCAGCAGCCAGAGGCGAGATCAGCCCCAGCATTTT,CASSQRRDQPQHF
12,TRBD1,NA,TRBV19,TRBJ2-7,TGTGCCAGTTCTTCACAGGGGTACGAGCAGTACTTC,CASSSQGYEQYF
12,NA,NA,TRBV30,TRBJ2-1,TGTGCCTGGGGGGGGACTCTGGATGAGCAGTTCTTC,CAWGGTLDEQFF
12,TRBD2,NA,TRBV15,TRBJ2-3,TGTGCCACCAGACTAGCGGGAGATACGCAGTATTTT,CATRLAGDTQYF
15,TRBD2,NA,TRBV7-2,TRBJ2-3,TGTGCCAGCATAGGACTAGCGGGGGGTAGGGATACGCAGTATTTT,CASIGLAGGRDTQYF
14,NA,NA,TRBV18,TRBJ2-7,TGTGCCAGCTCACCCCGGGACTTATACTACGAGCAGTACTTC,CASSPRDLYYEQYF
16,NA,NA,TRBV19,TRBJ1-2,TGTGCCAGTAGTATATCTCCCGTCGGACAGAGCCTTGGCTACACCTTC,CASSISPVGQSLGYTF
13,NA,NA,TRBV4-1,TRBJ1-1,TGCGCCAGCAGCCAAGTTCAGTGGACTGAAGCTTTCTTT,CASSQVQWTEAFF
15,TRBD2,NA,TRBV5-4,TRBJ2-3,TGTGCCAGCAGCTTTAGCGGGACCCGGGCAGATACGCAGTATTTT,CASSFSGTRADTQYF
15,TRBD1,NA,TRBV29-1,TRBJ2-7,TGCAGCGTTGAAGATAGGGGGCAAGGTGCCTACGAGCAGTACTTC,CSVEDRGQGAYEQYF
14,TRBD1,NA,TRBV12-5,TRBJ1-1,TGTGCTAGTGGTGCACAGGGGGCTGAGACTGAAGCTTTCTTT,CASGAQGAETEAFF
14,TRBD2,NA,TRBV2,TRBJ2-1,TGTGCCAGCAGTGATGCTAGCGGGAACAATGAGCAGTTCTTC,CASSDASGNNEQFF
19,TRBD2,NA,TRBV7-2,TRBJ2-3,TGTGCCAGCAGCCCGGGACTAGCGGGGGCCGCGCCTACCACAGATACGCAGTATTTT,CASSPGLAGAAPTTDTQYF
13,NA,NA,TRBV4-2,TRBJ1-5,TGTGCCAGCAGCCACGGGGATTATCAGCCCCAGCATTTT,CASSHGDYQPQHF
17,TRBD2,NA,TRBV4-3,TRBJ2-1,TGCGCCAGCAGCCAAAGCCCCTCCGGGGGGTCCTACAATGAGCAGTTCTTC,CASSQSPSGGSYNEQFF
13,NA,once,TRBV27,TRBJ2-5,TGTGCCACAGGACAGTTAAGTTTAGAGACCCAGTACTTC,CATGQLSLETQYF
19,TRBD1,NA,TRBV5-1,TRBJ1-6,TGCGCCAGCAGCTTCTCGAGGGGAGTGGGAGCAGGGGGTAATTCCCCCCTCCACTTT,CASSFSRGVGAGGNSPLHF
19,TRBD2,NA,TRBV27,TRBJ2-5,TGTGCCAGCAGTCCAAAACCGGGACTAGCGGGTCTGGGCCAAGAGACCCAGTACTTC,CASSPKPGLAGLGQETQYF
16,NA,NA,TRBV7-7,TRBJ2-3,TGTGCCAGCAGCCGATACCGACTAGAGCGTTCAGATACGCAGTATTTT,CASSRYRLERSDTQYF
14,TRBD1,few,TRBV10-3,TRBJ1-1,TGTGCCATCAGGGGGGACAGGGAAAACACTGAAGCTTTCTTT,CAIRGDRENTEAFF
15,NA,NA,TRBV25-1,TRBJ1-2,TGTGCCAGCAGTGTACAGGGATTAAGTGGCTATGGCTACACCTTC,CASSVQGLSGYGYTF
19,TRBD1,NA,TRBV4-3,TRBJ1-6,TGCGCCAGCAGCCAAGATCCAGGGGGCTATACCGTTATTAGTTCACCCCTCCACTTT,CASSQDPGGYTVISSPLHF
13,NA,NA,TRBV18,TRBJ2-1,TGTGCCAGCTCACTGAGCTCCTACAATGAGCAGTTCTTC,CASSLSSYNEQFF
12,TRBD2,NA,TRBV11-3,TRBJ2-7,TGTGCCAGCTGCGGGAGGAACTACGAGCAGTACTTC,CASCGRNYEQYF
16,TRBD1,few,TRBV2,TRBJ1-3,TGTGCCAGCAGTACCGGGACAGGGAACTCTGGAAACACCATATATTTT,CASSTGTGNSGNTIYF
14,TRBD1,NA,TRBV7-9,TRBJ2-7,TGTGCCAGCAGCTTACGGGACAGGGGCCACGAGCAGTACTTC,CASSLRDRGHEQYF
15,TRBD2,NA,TRBV9,TRBJ2-1,TGTGCCAGCAGCGTAGTAGACCTAGCGGGGAATGAGCAGTTCTTC,CASSVVDLAGNEQFF
18,TRBD2,NA,TRBV7-8,TRBJ2-1,TGTGCCAGCAGCTTAGTTTTTAGCGGGAGGGCCGGGCATAATGAGCAGTTCTTC,CASSLVFSGRAGHNEQFF
14,TRBD1,NA,TRBV7-8,TRBJ2-3,TGTGCCAGCAGCTTACGGGACAGGGCAGATACGCAGTATTTT,CASSLRDRADTQYF
17,TRBD1,NA,TRBV30,TRBJ1-1,TGTGTCTGGAGTGTCAAACTGACCCGGGACAGCCACACTGAAGCTTTCTTT,CVWSVKLTRDSHTEAFF
15,NA,NA,TRBV4-2,TRBJ1-6,TGTGCCAGCAGCCAAGATCCAGGAAGAAATTCACCCCTCCACTTT,CASSQDPGRNSPLHF
13,NA,NA,TRBV28,TRBJ2-4,TGTGCCAGCTCCCTCTCTGCCAAAAACATTCAGTACTTC,CASSLSAKNIQYF
13,NA,NA,TRBV14,TRBJ2-4,TGTGCCAGCAGCCGGATTGGGCTGGACATTCAGTACTTC,CASSRIGLDIQYF
14,NA,few,TRBV5-1,TRBJ1-3,TGCGCCAGCAGCCCGGTGAGCTCTGGAAACACCATATATTTT,CASSPVSSGNTIYF
14,NA,NA,TRBV19,TRBJ2-5,TGTGCCAGTAGTAATCAGGAGGGGCCAGAGACCCAGTACTTC,CASSNQEGPETQYF
11,NA,NA,TRBV20-1,TRBJ2-2,TGCAGTGCAACAGGGTCGGGGGAGCTGTTTTTT,CSATGSGELFF
14,TRBD1,NA,TRBV10-1,TRBJ1-1,TGCGCCAGCTTTCGGACAGGGGGGAACACTGAAGCTTTCTTT,CASFRTGGNTEAFF